This T cell receptor beta chain derives from a study of T cell repertoires in cytomegalovirus infection. Study details: Indications came from public TCR beta signatures; they pointed to CMV infection and to a matching HLA type. Study-level points and caveats: Ex vivo responses were dominated by HLA-C-restricted CMV-specific TCR beta clonotypes.

The CDR3 length is 11 residues. Germline assignment: CDR1 DFQATT and CDR2 SNEGSKA (reference sequence). The V end lost 6 bases, the J end lost 7 bases, and 10 bases lay between the germline ends. Only a few counts were recorded for this clonotype. Its antigen is not identified. A single record per CDR3 protein comes from TCRdb applying MiXCR to the reads. The sample consists of 570,000 or so distinct CDR3 sequences, approximately 40% of them appearing once. The source of this sequence is a human donor in good health (CMV status not recorded). Some clones in this sample may be carry-over from other donors' samples. The genes are TRBV20-1 and TRBJ2-1; D is uncertain. The specimen comprised cultured PBMCs, sampled from culture after CMV antigen stimulation. DNA for the CDR3: TGCAGTGCCCCTGTGTTTAATGAGCAGTTCTTC. It is translated as CSAPVFNEQFF.